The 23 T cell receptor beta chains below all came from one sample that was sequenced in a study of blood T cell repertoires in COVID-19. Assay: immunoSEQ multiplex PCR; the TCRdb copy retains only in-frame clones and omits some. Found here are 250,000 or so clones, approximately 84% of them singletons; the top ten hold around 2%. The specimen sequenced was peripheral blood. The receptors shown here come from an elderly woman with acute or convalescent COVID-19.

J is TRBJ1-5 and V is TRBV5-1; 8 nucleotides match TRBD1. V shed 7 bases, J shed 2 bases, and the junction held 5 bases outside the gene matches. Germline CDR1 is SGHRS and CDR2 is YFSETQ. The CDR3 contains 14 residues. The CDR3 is CASSTGERNQPQHF. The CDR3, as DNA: TGCGCCAGCTCGACAGGGGAACGCAATCAGCCCCAGCATTTT.

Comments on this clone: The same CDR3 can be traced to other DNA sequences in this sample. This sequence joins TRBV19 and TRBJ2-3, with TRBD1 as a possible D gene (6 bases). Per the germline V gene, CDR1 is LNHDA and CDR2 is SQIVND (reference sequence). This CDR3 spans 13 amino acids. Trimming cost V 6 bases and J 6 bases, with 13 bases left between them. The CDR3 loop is CASSLQGSDTQYF. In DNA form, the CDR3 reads TGTGCCAGTAGCTTACAGGGATCCGATACGCAGTATTTT.

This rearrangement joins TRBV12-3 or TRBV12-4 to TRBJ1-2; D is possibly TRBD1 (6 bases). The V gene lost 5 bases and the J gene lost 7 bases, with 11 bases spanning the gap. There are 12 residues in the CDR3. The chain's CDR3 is CASSLAGVGYTF. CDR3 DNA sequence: TGTGCCAGCAGTCTCGCAGGGGTTGGCTACACCTTC.

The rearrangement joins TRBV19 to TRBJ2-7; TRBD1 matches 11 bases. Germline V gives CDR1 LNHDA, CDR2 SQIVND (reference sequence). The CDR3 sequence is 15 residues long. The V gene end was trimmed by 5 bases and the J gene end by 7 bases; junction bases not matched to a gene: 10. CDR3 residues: CASSLTGQGAREQYF. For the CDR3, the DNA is TGTGCCAGTAGTCTTACAGGACAGGGGGCTCGAGAGCAGTACTTC. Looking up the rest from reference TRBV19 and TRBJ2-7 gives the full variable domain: DGGITQSPKYLFRKEGQNVTLSCEQNLNHDAMYWYRQDPGQGLRLIYYSQIVNDFQKGDIAEGYSVSREKKESFPLTVTSAQKNPTAFYLCASSLTGQGAREQYFGPGTRLTVT.

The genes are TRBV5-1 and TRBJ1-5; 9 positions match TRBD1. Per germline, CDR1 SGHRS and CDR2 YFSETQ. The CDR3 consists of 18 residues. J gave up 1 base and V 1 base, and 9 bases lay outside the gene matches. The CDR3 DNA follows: TGCGCCAGCAGCTTGAGAGACAGGGGGAGGGTGAGCAATCAGCCCCAGCATTTT. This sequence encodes CASSLRDRGRVSNQPQHF.

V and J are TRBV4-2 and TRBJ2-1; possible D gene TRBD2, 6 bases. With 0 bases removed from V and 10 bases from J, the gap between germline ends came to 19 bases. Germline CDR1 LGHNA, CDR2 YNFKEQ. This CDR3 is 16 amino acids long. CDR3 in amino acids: CASSQDAGTQRGEQFF. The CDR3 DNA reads TGTGCCAGCAGCCAAGATGCCGGGACTCAAAGGGGAGAGCAGTTCTTC.

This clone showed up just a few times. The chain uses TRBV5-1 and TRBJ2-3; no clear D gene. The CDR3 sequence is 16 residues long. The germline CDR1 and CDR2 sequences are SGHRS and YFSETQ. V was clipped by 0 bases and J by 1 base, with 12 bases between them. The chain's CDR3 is CASSLGIPPGTDTQYF. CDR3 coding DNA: TGCGCCAGCAGCTTGGGCATCCCGCCGGGCACAGATACGCAGTATTTT.

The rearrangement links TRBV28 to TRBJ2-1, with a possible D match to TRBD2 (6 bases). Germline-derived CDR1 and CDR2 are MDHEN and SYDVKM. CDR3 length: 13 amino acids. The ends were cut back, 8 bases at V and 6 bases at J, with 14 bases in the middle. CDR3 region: CASHRDSTNEQFF. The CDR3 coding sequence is TGTGCCAGCCACCGGGACTCAACCAATGAGCAGTTCTTC.

CDR3 DNA: TGTGCCAGCAGTTTATCGTGGCCGGGGAGTGAAGCTTTCTTT. Its protein product is CASSLSWPGSEAFF. This chain joins TRBV27 and TRBJ1-1; D not resolved. V was trimmed by 0 bases and J by 7 bases, leaving 12 bases between them. This CDR3 has 14 amino acids. CDR1 MNHEY and CDR2 SMNVEV come from the germline V gene (reference sequence).

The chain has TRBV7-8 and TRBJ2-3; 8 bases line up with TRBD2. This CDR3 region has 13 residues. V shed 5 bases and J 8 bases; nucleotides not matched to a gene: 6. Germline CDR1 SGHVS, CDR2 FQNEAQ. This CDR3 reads CASSISGAGTQYF. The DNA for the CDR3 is TGTGCCAGCAGCATTAGCGGGGCGGGTACGCAGTATTTT.

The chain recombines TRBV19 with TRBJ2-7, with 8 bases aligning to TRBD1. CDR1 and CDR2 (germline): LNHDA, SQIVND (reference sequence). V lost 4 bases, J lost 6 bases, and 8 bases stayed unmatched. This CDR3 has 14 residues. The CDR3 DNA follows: TGTGCCAGTAGTACCCGGACAGGGCCCTTCGAGCAGTACTTC. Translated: CASSTRTGPFEQYF.

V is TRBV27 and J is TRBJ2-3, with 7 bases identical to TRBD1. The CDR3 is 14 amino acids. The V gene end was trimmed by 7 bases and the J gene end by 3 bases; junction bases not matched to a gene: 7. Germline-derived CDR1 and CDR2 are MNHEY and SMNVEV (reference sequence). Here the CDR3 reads CASNFDRVTDTQYF. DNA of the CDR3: TGTGCCAGCAACTTTGACAGGGTAACAGATACGCAGTATTTT.

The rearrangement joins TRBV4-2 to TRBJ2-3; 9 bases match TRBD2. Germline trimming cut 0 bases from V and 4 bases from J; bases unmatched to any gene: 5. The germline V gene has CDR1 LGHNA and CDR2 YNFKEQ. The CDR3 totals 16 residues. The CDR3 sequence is CASSQEQAGGADTQYF. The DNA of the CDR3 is TGTGCCAGCAGCCAAGAACAAGCGGGGGGTGCAGATACGCAGTATTTT.

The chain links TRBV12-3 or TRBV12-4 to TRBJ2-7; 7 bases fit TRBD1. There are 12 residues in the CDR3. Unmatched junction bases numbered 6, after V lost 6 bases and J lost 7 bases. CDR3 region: CASSKRDREQYF. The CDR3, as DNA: TGTGCCAGCAGCAAAAGGGACAGAGAGCAGTACTTC.

The CDR3 sequence: CASSELGARGGYNEQFF. CDR3 sequence (DNA): TGTGCCAGCAGTGAATTAGGGGCGCGGGGTGGTTACAATGAGCAGTTCTTC. The chain recombines TRBV6-1 with TRBJ2-1; D is perhaps TRBD2 (6 bases). Germline V gene data show CDR1 as MNHNS and CDR2 as SASEGT. Trimming removed 2 bases at V and 4 bases at J, with 18 bases between. There are 17 residues in the CDR3.

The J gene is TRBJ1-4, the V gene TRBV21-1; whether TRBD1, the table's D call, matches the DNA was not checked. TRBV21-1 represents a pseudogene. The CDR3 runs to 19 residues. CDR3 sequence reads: CASSNVSCRANTTNEKLFF. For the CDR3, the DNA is TGTGCCAGCAGCAACGTAAGTTGCAGGGCGAACACAACTAATGAAAAACTGTTTTTT.

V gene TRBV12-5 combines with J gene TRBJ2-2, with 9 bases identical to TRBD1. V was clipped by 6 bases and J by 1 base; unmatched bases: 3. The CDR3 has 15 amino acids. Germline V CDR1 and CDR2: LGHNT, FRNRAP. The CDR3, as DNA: TGTGCTAGTGGCACGGGACAGGGGAACACCGGGGAGCTGTTTTTT. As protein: CASGTGQGNTGELFF.

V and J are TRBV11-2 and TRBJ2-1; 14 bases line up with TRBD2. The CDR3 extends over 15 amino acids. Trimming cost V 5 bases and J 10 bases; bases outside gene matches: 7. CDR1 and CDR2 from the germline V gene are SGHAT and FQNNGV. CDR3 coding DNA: TGTGCCAGCAGCCCGACTAGCGGGGGGGGAATAGAGCAGTTCTTC. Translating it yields CASSPTSGGGIEQFF.

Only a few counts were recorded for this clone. In DNA form, the CDR3 reads TGCGCCAGCAGCACGGGACAGGGAGTAAACTATGGCTACACCTTC. It encodes CASSTGQGVNYGYTF. This chain joins TRBV5-1 and TRBJ1-2; 9 bases align to TRBD1. This CDR3 has 15 amino acids. J was trimmed by 2 bases and V by 4 bases; bases with no gene match: 6. Germline assignment: CDR1 SGHRS and CDR2 YFSETQ. The full variable domain, its missing parts supplied by reference TRBV5-1 and TRBJ1-2, is KAGVTQTPRYLIKTRGQQVTLSCSPISGHRSVSWYQQTPGQGLQFLFEYFSETQRNKGNFPGRFSGRQFSNSRSEMNVSTLELGDSALYLCASSTGQGVNYGYTFGSGTRLTVV.

The CDR3, as DNA: TGTGCCAGCAGCTTAGTTGTCAGAAACACTGAAGCTTTCTTT. As protein: CASSLVVRNTEAFF. V usage is TRBV7-8 and J usage is TRBJ1-1, with no clear D. From germline, CDR1 is SGHVS and CDR2 FQNEAQ. V was cut by 1 base and J by 2 bases, with 8 bases left in between. The CDR3 is made up of 14 amino acids.

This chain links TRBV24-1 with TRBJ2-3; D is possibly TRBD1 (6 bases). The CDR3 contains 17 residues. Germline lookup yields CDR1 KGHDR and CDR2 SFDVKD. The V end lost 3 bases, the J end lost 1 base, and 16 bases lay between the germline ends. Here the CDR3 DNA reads TGTGCCACCAGTGATCCGTCGACAGGACGTCGCACAGATACGCAGTATTTT. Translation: CATSDPSTGRRTDTQYF.

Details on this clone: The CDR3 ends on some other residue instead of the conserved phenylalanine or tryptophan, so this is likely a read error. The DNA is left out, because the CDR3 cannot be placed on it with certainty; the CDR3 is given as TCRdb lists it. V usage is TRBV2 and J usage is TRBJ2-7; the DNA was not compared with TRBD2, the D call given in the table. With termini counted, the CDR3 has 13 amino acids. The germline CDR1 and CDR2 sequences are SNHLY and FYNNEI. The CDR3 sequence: CASSEALAGSPAC.

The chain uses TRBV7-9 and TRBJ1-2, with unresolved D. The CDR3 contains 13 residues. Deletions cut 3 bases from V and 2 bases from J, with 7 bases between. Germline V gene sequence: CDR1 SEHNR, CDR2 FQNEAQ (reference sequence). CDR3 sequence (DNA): TGTGCCAGCAGCTTGGGCAGGAACTATGGCTACACCTTC. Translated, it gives CASSLGRNYGYTF.